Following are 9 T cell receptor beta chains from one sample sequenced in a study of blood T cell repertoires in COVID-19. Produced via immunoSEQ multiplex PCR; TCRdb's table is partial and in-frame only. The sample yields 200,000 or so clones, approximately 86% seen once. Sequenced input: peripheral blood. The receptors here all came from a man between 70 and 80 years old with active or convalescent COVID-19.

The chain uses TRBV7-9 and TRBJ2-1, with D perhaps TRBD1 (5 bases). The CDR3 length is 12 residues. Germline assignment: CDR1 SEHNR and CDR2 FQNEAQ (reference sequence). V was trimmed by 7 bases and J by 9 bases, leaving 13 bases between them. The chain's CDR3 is CASTATGFEQFF. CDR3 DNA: TGTGCCAGCACCGCAACAGGTTTTGAGCAGTTCTTC.

The CDR3 reads CAWSAGQGSEKLFF. The CDR3 nucleotides read TGTGCCTGGAGTGCGGGACAGGGAAGTGAAAAACTGTTTTTT. The chain has TRBV30 and TRBJ1-4, with TRBD1 matching 9 bases. The CDR3 runs to 14 residues. Losses at the gene ends were 1 base for V and 7 bases for J; bases not matched to a gene: 4. Germline values: CDR1 GTSNPN, CDR2 SVGIG (reference sequence).

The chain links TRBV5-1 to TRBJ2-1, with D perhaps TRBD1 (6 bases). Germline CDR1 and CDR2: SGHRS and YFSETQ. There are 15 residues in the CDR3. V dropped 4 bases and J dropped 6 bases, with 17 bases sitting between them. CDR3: CASSPGGRVSNEQFF. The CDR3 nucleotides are TGCGCCAGCAGCCCTGGGGGCAGGGTGAGCAATGAGCAGTTCTTC.

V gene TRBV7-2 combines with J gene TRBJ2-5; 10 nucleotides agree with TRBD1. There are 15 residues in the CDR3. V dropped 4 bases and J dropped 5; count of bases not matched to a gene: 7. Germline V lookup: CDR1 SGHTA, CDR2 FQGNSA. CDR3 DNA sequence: TGTGCCAGCAGCTCCGGGACAGGGGTTTTCGAGACCCAGTACTTC. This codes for CASSSGTGVFETQYF.

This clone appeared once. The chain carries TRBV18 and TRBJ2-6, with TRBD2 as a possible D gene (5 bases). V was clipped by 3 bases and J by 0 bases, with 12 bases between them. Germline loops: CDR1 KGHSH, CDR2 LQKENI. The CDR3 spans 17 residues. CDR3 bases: TGTGCCAGCTCACCTTTGACGGGAAGCTCTGGGGCCAACGTCCTGACTTTC. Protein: CASSPLTGSSGANVLTF.

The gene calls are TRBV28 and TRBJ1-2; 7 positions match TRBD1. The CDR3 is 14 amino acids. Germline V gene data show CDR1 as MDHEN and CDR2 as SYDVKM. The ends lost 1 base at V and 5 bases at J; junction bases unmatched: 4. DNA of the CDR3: TGTGCCAGCAGTTTATCGGCGGGACAGTATGGCTACACCTTC. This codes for CASSLSAGQYGYTF.

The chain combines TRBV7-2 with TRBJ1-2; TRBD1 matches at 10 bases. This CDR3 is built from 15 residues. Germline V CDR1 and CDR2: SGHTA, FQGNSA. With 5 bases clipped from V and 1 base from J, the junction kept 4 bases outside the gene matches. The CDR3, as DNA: TGTGCCAGCAGCCGGGACAGGGGAGTTAACTATGGCTACACCTTC. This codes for CASSRDRGVNYGYTF.

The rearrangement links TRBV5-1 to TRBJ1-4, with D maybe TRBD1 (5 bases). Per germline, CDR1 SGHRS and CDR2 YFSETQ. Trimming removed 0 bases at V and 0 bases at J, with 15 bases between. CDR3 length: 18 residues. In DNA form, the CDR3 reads TGCGCCAGCAGCTTGGGGCGCAGGGCGATTGCAACTAATGAAAAACTGTTTTTT. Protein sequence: CASSLGRRAIATNEKLFF.

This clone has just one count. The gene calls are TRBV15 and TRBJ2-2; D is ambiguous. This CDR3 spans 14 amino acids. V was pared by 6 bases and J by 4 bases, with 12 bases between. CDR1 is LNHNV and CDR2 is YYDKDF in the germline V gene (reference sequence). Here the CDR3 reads CATRRLRSTGELFF. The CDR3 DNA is TGTGCCACCAGGAGACTTCGGTCCACCGGGGAGCTGTTTTTT.